This T cell receptor (beta chain) was sequenced in a study of blood T cell repertoires in COVID-19. V was trimmed by 2 bases and J by 1 base, leaving 16 bases between them. This CDR3 region has 16 residues. The germline V gene has CDR1 SGHRS and CDR2 YFSETQ. Per the study methods: Nucleated cell counts were estimated from reference gene primer amplification. Measured with immunoSEQ multiplex PCR; TCRdb has only the in-frame clones, and not every one. That table furnishes V, J and clone size, whereas the DNA furnished D and trimming. The sample has about 150,000 clones; 85% are singletons. The sample comprised peripheral blood. The rearrangement joins TRBV5-1 to TRBJ2-7; a possible D gene is TRBD1 (7 bases). The TCR comes from a woman aged 80 or over with COVID-19, enrolled during active disease. CDR3 in DNA: TGCGCCAGCAGCTTTGAGGGGGCAGGGAGGTCCTACGAGCAGTACTTC. Its protein product is CASSFEGAGRSYEQYF.